This passage covers 28 T cell receptor beta chains from one sample sequenced in a study of tumor-infiltrating lymphocytes in oesophageal squamous cell carcinoma. TCRdb re-called the PCR reads through MiXCR, storing one row per CDR3 protein. This sample yields approximately 13,000 distinct CDR3 sequences, of which 45% to 50% are seen a single time; less than 15% belongs to the top ten. The sample taken for sequencing was blood. The receptors shown here come from a male donor with esophageal squamous cell carcinoma.

The gene calls are TRBV7-3 and TRBJ2-5; possibly TRBD1 for D (7 bases). In germline, CDR1 is SGHTA, CDR2 FQGTGA. The CDR3 extends over 16 amino acids. The V end lost 2 bases, the J end lost 5 bases, and 18 bases lay between the germline ends. CDR3 bases: TGTGCCAGCAGCTTAGGGGGGACAGTAAATAGGGAGACCCAGTACTTC. This translates into CASSLGGTVNRETQYF.

This chain joins TRBV7-3 and TRBJ1-1; 8 bases line up with TRBD1. The junction had 12 bases not matched to a gene; V was cut back by 4 bases and J by 14 bases. Germline V gene data show CDR1 as SGHTA and CDR2 as FQGTGA. This CDR3 spans 13 amino acids. The CDR3 sequence is CASSSGTGLEQFF. CDR3 nucleotide sequence: TGTGCCAGCAGCTCCGGGACAGGTCTTGAGCAGTTCTTT.

The chain links TRBV7-3 to TRBJ2-7; TRBD1 is a possible D gene (5 bases). Judging by the DNA end, TRBJ2-5 fits better; the J call may be wrong. Germline V lookup: CDR1 SGHTA, CDR2 FQGTGA. The CDR3 is 14 amino acids. The chain's CDR3 is CASSLVDSQGTQYF. The CDR3 nucleotides are TGTGCCAGCAGCCTCGTCGACAGTCAGGGGACCCAGTACTTC.

In its sample, this clonotype was seen many times. The chain uses TRBV5-1 and TRBJ2-4; no firm D call. CDR1 is SGHRS and CDR2 is YFSETQ in the germline V gene. The CDR3 contains 18 residues. Trimming removed 0 bases from V and 2 bases from J, with 18 bases in between. The CDR3 loop reads CASSLETPRTTPKNIQYF. Written as DNA, the CDR3 is TGCGCCAGCAGCTTGGAAACCCCCCGGACGACGCCCAAAAACATTCAGTACTTC.

The chain recombines TRBV11-3 with TRBJ2-6; D tentatively fits TRBD1 or TRBD2 (5 bases each). The germline V gene encodes CDR1 SGHNT and CDR2 YENEEA. V shed 5 bases and J shed 4 bases, with 9 bases lying between them. The CDR3 length is 14 residues. CDR3 residues: CASSQGAGANVLTF. The CDR3 nucleotides are TGTGCCAGCAGCCAGGGAGCCGGGGCCAACGTCCTGACTTTC. The complete variable domain, with remaining parts taken from reference TRBV11-3 and TRBJ2-6, reads EAGVVQSPRYKIIEKKQPVAFWCNPISGHNTLYWYLQNLGQGPELLIRYENEEAVDDSQLPKDRFSAERLKGVDSTLKIQPAELGDSAVYLCASSQGAGANVLTFGAGSRLTVL.

V and J are TRBV7-9 and TRBJ1-1; 10 bases are shared with TRBD1. The DNA end favors TRBJ2-3, so the J call may be wrong. The CDR3 contains 15 residues. Germline assignment: CDR1 SEHNR and CDR2 FQNEAQ (reference sequence). CDR3 sequence: CASSAPDRGIDTQYF. The CDR3 region has the DNA TGTGCCAGCAGCGCCCCGGACAGGGGGATAGATACGCAGTATTTT.

As for this clonotype: The DNA is left out, because the CDR3 cannot be placed on it with certainty; the CDR3 is given as TCRdb lists it. V gene TRBV9 combines with J gene TRBJ2-6; TRBD1, the D gene given by the table, was not confirmed from the DNA. The CDR3 region is 18 residues in length, termini included. The germline V gene encodes CDR1 SGDLS and CDR2 YYNGEE. The CDR3 reads CASSGPTFATVLWLHLRF.

V usage is TRBV7-6 and J usage is TRBJ2-3, with D perhaps matching TRBD2 (7 bases). The DNA end lines up better with TRBJ2-7; the J call may be wrong. The germline gives CDR1 SGHVS, CDR2 FNYEAQ. The CDR3 loop spans 15 amino acids. As DNA, the CDR3 is TGTGCCAGCAGCCAAGGGGGGGTAAGCACAGATACGCAGTACTTC. Translation gives CASSQGGVSTDTQYF.

This sequence joins TRBV7-6 and TRBJ2-7; D not certain. Trimming removed 5 bases at V and 3 bases at J, with 14 bases between. From germline, CDR1 is SGHVS and CDR2 FNYEAQ. The CDR3 is made up of 14 amino acids. CDR3: CASSATVMGYEQYF. The CDR3 bases are TGTGCCAGCAGCGCGACTGTTATGGGCTACGAGCAGTACTTC.

Within the sample, this clonotype is large. This chain links TRBV7-9 with TRBJ2-1; the match to TRBD1 covers 10 bases. V gave up 4 bases and J gave up 10 bases; unmatched junction bases: 13. Looked up from germline, CDR1 is SEHNR and CDR2 is FQNEAQ (reference sequence). The CDR3 runs to 16 residues. The chain's CDR3 is CASSSDRGVIQEEQFF. CDR3 bases: TGTGCCAGCAGCTCGGACAGGGGGGTAATCCAGGAGGAGCAGTTCTTC.

The chain carries TRBV7-2 and TRBJ2-1, with 7 positions matching TRBD2. V trimming: 4 bases; J trimming: 5 bases; junction bases outside the gene matches: 11. The CDR3 consists of 16 residues. CDR1 and CDR2 from the germline V gene are SGHTA and FQGNSA. The CDR3 spells CASSWRLASNHNEQFF. Here the CDR3 DNA reads TGTGCCAGCAGCTGGCGACTAGCAAGTAATCACAATGAGCAGTTCTTC.

Concerning this clonotype: Since no conserved phenylalanine or tryptophan closes the CDR3, a read error is the likely cause. The DNA is left out, because the CDR3 cannot be placed on it with certainty; the CDR3 is given as TCRdb lists it. This chain joins TRBV7-8 and TRBJ2-6; the table gives TRBD2 as D, unverified against the DNA. The CDR3 numbers 20 amino acids, ends counted. Germline V gene lookup returns CDR1 SGHVS and CDR2 FQNEAQ. The CDR3 region is CASSLNGGTSGRAVEQFFGA.

This clonotype is labeled as medium-sized. This may be a read error, as it is one base from a much larger clone. This rearrangement joins TRBV7-3 to TRBJ2-7; D unclear. Germline loops: CDR1 SGHTA, CDR2 FQGTGA. The ends were cut back, 5 bases at V and 7 bases at J, with 24 bases in the middle. This CDR3 contains 16 residues. The CDR3 sequence: CASSTEATRAWNEQYF. The CDR3 coding sequence is TGTGCCAGCAGCACCGAAGCGACTCGAGCATGGAATGAGCAGTACTTC.

This chain links TRBV7-6 with TRBJ2-4, with 8 bases that match TRBD1. The closer fit of TRBJ2-7 to the DNA end suggests the J call may be wrong. In germline, CDR1 is SGHVS, CDR2 FNYEAQ. The CDR3 is 14 residues long. The CDR3 loop reads CASSRWTGTYEQYF. CDR3 coding DNA: TGTGCCAGCAGCCGATGGACAGGGACCTACGAGCAGTACTTC.

This chain uses TRBV7-6 with TRBJ2-5, with no clear D. V was cut by 1 base and J by 2 bases, with 5 bases left in between. The germline V gene has CDR1 SGHVS and CDR2 FNYEAQ. This CDR3 is built from 13 residues. CDR3 amino acids: CASSLGVQETQYF. In DNA form, the CDR3 reads TGTGCCAGCAGCTTAGGGGTGCAAGAGACCCAGTACTTC.

This sequence joins TRBV6-2 or TRBV6-3 and TRBJ2-6; TRBD2 is a possible D gene (7 bases). The J call is doubtful: the DNA matches TRBJ2-5 better. The CDR3 extends over 16 amino acids. Per the germline V gene, CDR1 is MNHEY and CDR2 is SVGEGT. The CDR3 region is CASSSGGWGGLETQYF. The CDR3 DNA reads as TGTGCCAGCTCTTCTGGTGGGTGGGGGGGCTTGGAGACCCAGTACTTC.

This clonotype was observed many times. A read error is likely, as this CDR3 ends without the conserved phenylalanine or tryptophan. Because the CDR3's place on the DNA is in doubt, the DNA is left out and the CDR3 is given as listed by TCRdb. The chain joins TRBV12-3 or TRBV12-4 to TRBJ2-5; TRBD2, as called in the table, went unchecked against the DNA. The CDR3 is 14 residues long, ends included. This chain's CDR3 is CASSRDLLGYTFGS.

This clonotype is medium-sized within its sample. The rearrangement uses TRBV6-6 and TRBJ2-1; D assignment may be TRBD1 or TRBD2 (5 bases each). Germline lookup yields CDR1 MNHNY and CDR2 SVGAGI (reference sequence). The CDR3 loop spans 15 amino acids. V lost 0 bases and J 6 bases, leaving 12 bases between the germline ends. The CDR3 region has the DNA TGTGCCAGCAGTTACTCGAGGGACGGTCTCAATGAGCAGTTCTTC. It translates to CASSYSRDGLNEQFF.

At least ten counts were recorded for this clonotype. Being one base from a much bigger clone, this may be a read error. V usage is TRBV4-3 and J usage is TRBJ2-5; D might be TRBD2 (5 bases). Germline lookup yields CDR1 LGHNA and CDR2 YSLEER. Trimming left V 4 bases short and J 11 bases short, with 20 bases between. The length of the CDR3 is 14 residues. The CDR3 sequence: CASSPKTTYNEQYF. For the CDR3, the DNA is TGCGCCAGCAGCCCTAAGACTACCTACAATGAGCAGTACTTC.

By share, this clonotype counts as medium-sized (0.01 to 0.1%). This chain links TRBV28 with TRBJ2-7; D is uncertain. CDR3 length: 13 amino acids. Deletions cut 5 bases from V and 0 bases from J, with 8 bases between. Germline V gene data show CDR1 as MDHEN and CDR2 as SYDVKM. CDR3 sequence: CASSPQSSYEQYF. CDR3 coding DNA: TGTGCCAGCAGTCCCCAGAGCTCCTACGAGCAGTACTTC. The whole variable domain, remainder taken from reference TRBV28 and TRBJ2-7, is DVKVTQSSRYLVKRTGEKVFLECVQDMDHENMFWYRQDPGLGLRLIYFSYDVKMKEKGDIPEGYSVSREKKERFSLILESASTNQTSMYLCASSPQSSYEQYFGPGTRLTVT.

The chain's CDR3 is CASSPQTAPNEQYF. The CDR3 DNA sequence: TGTGCCAGCAGCCCACAGACAGCGCCGAATGAGCAGTACTTC. The rearrangement joins TRBV7-6 to TRBJ2-5; D might be TRBD1 (5 bases). Deletions cut 5 bases from V and 11 bases from J, with 21 bases between. The CDR3 totals 14 residues. Germline V CDR1 and CDR2: SGHVS, FNYEAQ.

For this clonotype: Given the absence of the conserved phenylalanine or tryptophan at the CDR3 end, a read error is likely. No DNA is shown, since the ends of the CDR3 on it are uncertain; the CDR3 is the one TCRdb lists. V gene TRBV7-4 combines with J gene TRBJ2-5; TRBD1, as called in the table, went unchecked against the DNA. Germline V gene sequence: CDR1 SGHVT, CDR2 SQSDAQ. Both ends counted, the CDR3 spans 14 residues. The CDR3 here is CASSRMDSRGAKFL.

The DNA for the CDR3 is TGTGCCAGCAGTTCTGGACTTATCTACAATGAGCAGTTCTTC. It specifies CASSSGLIYNEQFF. The rearrangement links TRBV6-1 to TRBJ2-1, with D perhaps matching TRBD2 (5 bases). The V and J ends lost 5 bases and 3 bases respectively, with 11 bases between them. The length of the CDR3 is 14 residues. Germline CDR1 and CDR2: MNHNS and SASEGT.

This clonotype occurred many times. The V and J genes are TRBV6-1 and TRBJ1-4; 7 positions match TRBD1. Unmatched junction bases numbered 19, after V lost 5 bases and J lost 16 bases. The CDR3 spans 15 residues. The germline CDR1 and CDR2 sequences are MNHNS and SASEGT. The CDR3 spells CASSNQPGQLAPPFF. CDR3 in DNA: TGTGCCAGCAGTAACCAACCGGGACAGCTCGCTCCTCCGTTTTTT.

This clonotype was detected a few times. The CDR3 region has the DNA TGTGCCAGCAGTTTGGATGGGGGGAGGTACAATGAGCAGTACTTC. Its translation: CASSLDGGRYNEQYF. The gene calls are TRBV6-2 or TRBV6-3 and TRBJ2-7; perhaps TRBD2 as D (6 bases). Germline CDR1 is MNHEY and CDR2 is SVGEGT. V dropped 4 bases and J dropped 7 bases, with 20 bases sitting between them. The CDR3 is made up of 15 amino acids.

This clonotype has a handful of counts. The chain employs TRBV11-3 and TRBJ2-1; 13 positions match TRBD2. Germline V gene data show CDR1 as SGHNT and CDR2 as YENEEA. This CDR3 spans 16 amino acids. Unmatched junction bases numbered 5, after V lost 1 base and J lost 8 bases. CDR3: CASSLGLAGGAYEQFF. The DNA of the CDR3 is TGTGCCAGCAGCTTAGGACTAGCGGGAGGAGCGTATGAGCAGTTCTTC.

V is TRBV7-2 and J is TRBJ1-1; either TRBD1 or TRBD2 may fit D (5 bases each). Gene TRBJ2-7 matches the end of the DNA better, so the J call may be wrong. The CDR3 runs to 13 residues. CDR1 is SGHTA, CDR2 FQGNSA, per germline. The CDR3 nucleotides are TGTGCCAGCAGCTTTACCGGGACGGAAGAGCAGTACTTC. Its protein product is CASSFTGTEEQYF.

This rearrangement joins TRBV12-3 or TRBV12-4 to TRBJ1-1; 9 nucleotides agree with TRBD1. V trimming: 6 bases; J trimming: 0 bases; junction bases outside the gene matches: 2. The CDR3 spans 14 residues. Written as DNA, the CDR3 is TGTGCCAGCAGGGGGACAGGGTTGAACACTGAAGCTTTCTTT. This codes for CASRGTGLNTEAFF.